This paragraph covers one T cell receptor (beta chain) sequence. This specimen belongs to a study of cytomegalovirus exposure and HLA in healthy donors. At the level of the study: Earlier, about 180 million T cells were analyzed, and some 120 million unique TCR beta sequences were found among them.

A multiplex PCR was run with 60 Vbeta primers and 13 Jbeta primers. As handled by the study authors: In a later analysis, of roughly 83 million unique beta chains, roughly 10 million appeared in at least two donors. This table comes from immunoSEQ multiplex PCR, and its TCRdb copy is limited to in-frame clones, with some not included. That table gives V, J and clone size, and the DNA gave D and trimming. The data show roughly 140,000 clones, almost 85% seen once. Input material: PBMCs. The clonotype comes from a young man in good health and CMV-seropositive.

CDR3 residues: CASSQERGGYGYTF. CDR3 nucleotide sequence: TGTGCCAGCAGCCAAGAAAGAGGGGGCTATGGCTACACCTTC. The chain uses TRBV4-2 and TRBJ1-2; the D gene is possibly TRBD1 (6 bases). The germline V and J ends were trimmed by 0 bases and 4 bases, with 9 bases remaining between them. Per germline, CDR1 LGHNA and CDR2 YNFKEQ. This CDR3 has 14 residues.